This T cell receptor (beta chain) was obtained from a study of T cell clonotyping in hematopoietic cell transplantation. This clone was recorded a few times. The table came from immunoSEQ multiplex PCR; TCRdb's copy has only in-frame clones and leaves some out. The sample contains under 20,000 clones, 70% to 80% of which appear only once. Germline V gene sequence: CDR1 SGHDT, CDR2 YYEEEE. The CDR3 consists of 16 residues. V lost 2 bases to trimming and J lost 1 base, with 15 bases between them. Time point in this sample: recipient sample about 28 days before transplant, after cytoreduction. This clonotype was obtained from a man aged 60 to 69 with acute myeloid leukemia. Some clones in this sample may be carry-over from other donors' samples. The chain combines TRBV5-6 with TRBJ2-5, with a tentative D call TRBD2 (6 bases). Sequencing used peripheral blood mononuclear cells, obtained before stem cell transplant. For the CDR3, the DNA is TGTGCCAGCAGCTTTAACGGCGGAGGGGTCCAAGAGACCCAGTACTTC. Its translation: CASSFNGGGVQETQYF.